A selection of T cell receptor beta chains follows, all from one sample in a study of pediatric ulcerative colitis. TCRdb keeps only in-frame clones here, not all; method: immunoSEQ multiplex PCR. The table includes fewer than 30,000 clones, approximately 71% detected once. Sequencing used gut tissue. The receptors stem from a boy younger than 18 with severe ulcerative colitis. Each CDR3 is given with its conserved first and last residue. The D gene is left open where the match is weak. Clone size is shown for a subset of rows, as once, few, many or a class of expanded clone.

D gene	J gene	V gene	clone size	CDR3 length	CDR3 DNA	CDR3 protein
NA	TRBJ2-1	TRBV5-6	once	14	TGTGCCAGCAGTCCGGGGTCAGTTTACAATGAGCAGTTCTTC	CASSPGSVYNEQFF
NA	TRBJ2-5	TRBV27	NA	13	TGTGCCAGCAGTTTTCGACGCCAGGAGACCCAGTACTTC	CASSFRRQETQYF
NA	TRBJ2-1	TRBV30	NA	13	TGTGCCTGGAGTGTAGGACAGCGCAATGAGCAGTTCTTC	CAWSVGQRNEQFF
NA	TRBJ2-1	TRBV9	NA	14	TGTGCCAGCAGCGTGAGACTAGAGGAGGGTGAGCAGTTCTTC	CASSVRLEEGEQFF
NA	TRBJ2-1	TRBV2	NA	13	TGTGCCAGCAGTTCGGACCCCACCGGGGAGCAGTTCTTC	CASSSDPTGEQFF
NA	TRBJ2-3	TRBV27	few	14	TGTGCCAGCAGTTTAGAGCGGAGCACAGATACGCAGTATTTT	CASSLERSTDTQYF
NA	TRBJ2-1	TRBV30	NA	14	TGTGCCTGGAATGCGGGTGGGGGTTACAATGAGCAGTTCTTC	CAWNAGGGYNEQFF
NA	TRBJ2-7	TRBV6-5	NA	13	TGTGCCAGCAGTTACGTGGATCAGAACGAGCAGTACTTC	CASSYVDQNEQYF
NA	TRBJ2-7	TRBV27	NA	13	TGTGCCAGCAGTTTCTATCGCTCCTACGAGCAGTACTTC	CASSFYRSYEQYF
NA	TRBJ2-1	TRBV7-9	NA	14	TGTGCCAGCAGCTTAGAGGGGATCTACAATGAGCAGTTCTTC	CASSLEGIYNEQFF
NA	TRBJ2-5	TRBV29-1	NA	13	TGCAGCGTTGGAGGCGGAACTCAAGAGACCCAGTACTTC	CSVGGGTQETQYF
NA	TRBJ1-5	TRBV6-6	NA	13	TGTGCCAGCAGCCGGACGGGGGACCAGCCCCAGCATTTT	CASSRTGDQPQHF
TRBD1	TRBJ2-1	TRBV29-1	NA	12	TGCAGCGTTACCACAGGGGGCTATGAGCAGTTCTTC	CSVTTGGYEQFF
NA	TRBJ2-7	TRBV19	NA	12	TGTGCCAGTAGCTGGCAGGGGTACGAGCAGTACTTC	CASSWQGYEQYF
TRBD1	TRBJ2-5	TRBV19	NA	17	TGTGCCATCTTCCGGGACAGGGGGTTCCGCTGTCGGGAGACCCAGTACTTC	CAIFRDRGFRCRETQYF
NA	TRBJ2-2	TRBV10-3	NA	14	TGTGCCATCAGTGGCGGACTGGAAACCGGGGAGCTGTTTTTT	CAISGGLETGELFF
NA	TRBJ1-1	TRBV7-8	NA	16	TGTGCCAGCAGCTTAGGGGGTAGGCTTTTATCCACTGAAGCTTTCTTT	CASSLGGRLLSTEAFF
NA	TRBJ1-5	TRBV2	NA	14	TGTGCCAGCAGTGAGGACAGCCAGACCCAGCCCCAGCATTTT	CASSEDSQTQPQHF
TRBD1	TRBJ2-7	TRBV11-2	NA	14	TGTGCCAGCAGCCACGGGACAGCGATGTACGAGCAGTACTTC	CASSHGTAMYEQYF
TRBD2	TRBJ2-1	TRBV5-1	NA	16	TGCGCCAGCAGCCGCTCAGGGACGAGCGGGGATAATGAGCAGTTCTTC	CASSRSGTSGDNEQFF
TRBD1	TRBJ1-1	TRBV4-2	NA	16	TGTGCCAGCAGCCAAGACTTCGGCAGGGGGCACACTGAAGCTTTCTTT	CASSQDFGRGHTEAFF
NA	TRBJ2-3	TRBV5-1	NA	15	TGCGCCAGCAGCCGATCGGACTCGAGCACAGATACGCAGTATTTT	CASSRSDSSTDTQYF
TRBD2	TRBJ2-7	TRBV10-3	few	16	TGTGCCATCAGTGAGTCTCAACTAGCGGGAGGCTACGAGCAGTACTTC	CAISESQLAGGYEQYF
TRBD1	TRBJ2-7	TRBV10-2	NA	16	TGCGCCAGCAGCCCCGCGTCGACAGGGATTACGTACGAGCAGTACTTC	CASSPASTGITYEQYF
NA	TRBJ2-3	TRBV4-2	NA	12	TGTGCCAGCAGCCAAGCTGCTGATACGCAGTATTTT	CASSQAADTQYF
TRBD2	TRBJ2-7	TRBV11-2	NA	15	TGTGCCAGCAGCTTACCAGGCGGGAGGGCCTACGAGCAGTACTTC	CASSLPGGRAYEQYF
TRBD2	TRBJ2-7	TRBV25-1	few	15	TGTGCCAGCAGTTCCAGCGGGAGGGCCAAAAACGAGCAGTACTTC	CASSSSGRAKNEQYF
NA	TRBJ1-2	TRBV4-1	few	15	TGCGCCAGCAGCCAAGTTCCACCCCCACTCTATGGCTACACCTTC	CASSQVPPPLYGYTF
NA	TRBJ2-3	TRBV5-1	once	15	TGCGCCAGCAGCTTGGGGGCGGGAAGCACAGATACGCAGTATTTT	CASSLGAGSTDTQYF
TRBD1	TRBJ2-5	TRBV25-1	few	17	TGTGCCAGCAGTGAATTCGGAGGACAGGGGATTGGGGAGACCCAGTACTTC	CASSEFGGQGIGETQYF
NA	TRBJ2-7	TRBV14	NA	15	TGTGCCAGCAGCCAAGAGGTCAGGGACTCCTACGAGCAGTACTTC	CASSQEVRDSYEQYF
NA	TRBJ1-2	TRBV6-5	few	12	TGTGCCAGCAGTCCGACAGGAAATGGCTACACCTTC	CASSPTGNGYTF
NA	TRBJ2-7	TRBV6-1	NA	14	TGTGCCAGCAGTGAAGGTTTGGGACGGGCAGAGCAGTACTTC	CASSEGLGRAEQYF
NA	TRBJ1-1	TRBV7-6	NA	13	TGTGCCAGCAGCTTAGAGGTGCACACTGAAGCTTTCTTT	CASSLEVHTEAFF
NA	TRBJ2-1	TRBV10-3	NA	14	TGTGCCATCAGTGAGGCGGGGAGTTACAATGAGCAGTTCTTC	CAISEAGSYNEQFF
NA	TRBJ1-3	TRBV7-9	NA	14	TGTGCCAGCAGCTTGGAGGGGTCTGGAAACACCATATATTTT	CASSLEGSGNTIYF
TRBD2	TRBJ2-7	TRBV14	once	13	TGTGCCAGCAGCAAGGGACTAGCATACGAGCAGTACTTC	CASSKGLAYEQYF
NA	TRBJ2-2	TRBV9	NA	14	TGTGCCAGCACCTCAATCCCGGGGGCCGGGGAGCTGTTTTTT	CASTSIPGAGELFF
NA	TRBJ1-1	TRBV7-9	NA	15	TGTGCCAGCAGCTTCCAAACGGTCTCAAACACTGAAGCTTTCTTT	CASSFQTVSNTEAFF
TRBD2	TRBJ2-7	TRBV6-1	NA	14	TGTGCCAGCAGTGAACTAGCGGGTGCAAACGAGCAGTACTTC	CASSELAGANEQYF
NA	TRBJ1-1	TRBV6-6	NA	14	TGTGCCAGCAGCCCTTCCCTAGAGTACACTGAAGCTTTCTTT	CASSPSLEYTEAFF
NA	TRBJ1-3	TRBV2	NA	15	TGTGCCAGCAGTGAATCGGCCCTGGCCCGAAACACCATATATTTT	CASSESALARNTIYF
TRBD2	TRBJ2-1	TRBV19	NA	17	TGTGCCAGTAGTCCATCGCGGGAGGCTCGATCCTACAATGAGCAGTTCTTC	CASSPSREARSYNEQFF
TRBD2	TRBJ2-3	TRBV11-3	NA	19	TGTGCCAGCAGCTTAGGGTCTAGCGGGAGATCCCTAAGCACAGATACGCAGTATTTT	CASSLGSSGRSLSTDTQYF
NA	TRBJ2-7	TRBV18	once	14	TGTGCCAGCTTCCGGGACTGGGGATCTAACGAGCAGTACTTC	CASFRDWGSNEQYF
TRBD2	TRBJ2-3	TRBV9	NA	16	TGTGCCAGCAGCGTAGGACTAGCGGGGTACACAGATACGCAGTATTTT	CASSVGLAGYTDTQYF
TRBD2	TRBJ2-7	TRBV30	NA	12	TGTGCCTGGAGTGTACTAGCGGGCGAGCAGTACTTC	CAWSVLAGEQYF
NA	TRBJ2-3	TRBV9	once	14	TGTGCCAGCAGCACAGGGCCCGACACAGATACGCAGTATTTT	CASSTGPDTDTQYF
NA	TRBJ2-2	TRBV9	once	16	TGTGCCAGCAGCGGACAGCGGTTAGCGAACACCGGGGAGCTGTTTTTT	CASSGQRLANTGELFF
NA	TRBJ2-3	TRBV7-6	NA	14	TGTGCCAGCAGCTTAGAGTCGGCCCCAGATACGCAGTATTTT	CASSLESAPDTQYF
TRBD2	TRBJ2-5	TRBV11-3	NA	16	TGTGCCAGCAGCTTAAGGACTAGCGGGAACCAAGAGACCCAGTACTTC	CASSLRTSGNQETQYF